Shown below are 21 T cell receptor beta chains from a single sample sequenced in a study of cytomegalovirus exposure and HLA in healthy donors. The PCR had 60 Vbeta and 13 Jbeta primers. This table comes from immunoSEQ multiplex PCR, and its TCRdb copy is limited to in-frame clones, with some not included. The sample lists under 200,000 clones, 79% occurring once. Sequencing was carried out using PBMCs. The receptors shown here come from a woman in her 50s in good health and CMV-seronegative.

This chain links TRBV7-3 with TRBJ1-3; D is possibly TRBD1 (6 bases). The CDR3 extends over 15 amino acids. Germline CDR1 reads SGHTA; CDR2 reads FQGTGA. V lost 2 bases and J 0 bases, leaving 8 bases between the germline ends. The CDR3 here is CASSLGGASGNTIYF. DNA for the CDR3: TGTGCCAGCAGCTTAGGGGGGGCCTCTGGAAACACCATATATTTT.

The chain recombines TRBV5-1 with TRBJ1-2, with 7 positions matching TRBD1. Germline V gene data show CDR1 as SGHRS and CDR2 as YFSETQ. The CDR3 is 14 amino acids. V dropped 0 bases and J dropped 6; count of bases not matched to a gene: 5. CDR3: CASSLEQGFDGYTF. The DNA of the CDR3 is TGCGCCAGCAGCTTGGAACAGGGGTTTGATGGCTACACCTTC.

This rearrangement joins TRBV28 to TRBJ2-7; the match to TRBD2 covers 7 bases. Germline V lookup: CDR1 MDHEN, CDR2 SYDVKM. The CDR3 totals 15 residues. Trimming cost V 6 bases and J 2 bases; bases outside gene matches: 10. The CDR3 loop reads CASSQTSGGTYEQYF. The CDR3 nucleotides read TGTGCCAGCAGCCAGACCTCGGGAGGAACCTACGAGCAGTACTTC.

This clone was detected only a few times. This rearrangement joins TRBV6-5 to TRBJ2-3; 8 nucleotides match TRBD2. Germline CDR1 is MNHEY and CDR2 is SVGAGI. Trimming cost V 6 bases and J 1 base; bases outside gene matches: 6. The CDR3 has 15 residues. The CDR3 coding sequence is TGTGCCAGCAGAAGGACTAGCTCCGGCACAGATACGCAGTATTTT. The encoded protein is CASRRTSSGTDTQYF.

The rearrangement uses TRBV28 and TRBJ2-1; TRBD1 agrees at 7 bases. Germline CDR1 is MDHEN and CDR2 is SYDVKM. CDR3 length equals 15 residues. Trimming removed 5 bases from V and 2 bases from J; junction bases left unmatched: 6. CDR3 residues: CASSAGGPAYNEQFF. DNA for the CDR3: TGTGCCAGCAGTGCAGGGGGTCCCGCCTACAATGAGCAGTTCTTC. The whole variable domain, remainder taken from reference TRBV28 and TRBJ2-1, is DVKVTQSSRYLVKRTGEKVFLECVQDMDHENMFWYRQDPGLGLRLIYFSYDVKMKEKGDIPEGYSVSREKKERFSLILESASTNQTSMYLCASSAGGPAYNEQFFGPGTRLTVL.

The genes are TRBV18 and TRBJ1-1, with 12 positions matching TRBD1. There are 14 residues in the CDR3. The V gene end was trimmed by 6 bases and the J gene end by 12 bases; junction bases not matched to a gene: 11. Germline CDR1 KGHSH, CDR2 LQKENI. The CDR3 sequence: CASSQGQGADDTFF. CDR3 sequence (DNA): TGTGCCAGCTCCCAGGGACAGGGGGCCGATGATACTTTCTTT. Based on the CDR3 plus reference TRBV18 and TRBJ1-1, the full variable domain is NAGVMQNPRHLVRRRGQEARLRCSPMKGHSHVYWYRQLPEEGLKFMVYLQKENIIDESGMPKERFSAEFPKEGPSILRIQQVVRGDSAAYFCASSQGQGADDTFFGQGTRLTVV.

CDR3 sequence: CASSRKGQGYEKLFF. As DNA, the CDR3 is TGTGCCAGCAGCCGGAAGGGACAGGGGTATGAAAAACTGTTTTTT. This chain uses TRBV11-2 with TRBJ1-4, with 10 bases fitting TRBD1. V trimming: 5 bases; J trimming: 6 bases; junction bases outside the gene matches: 6. Germline CDR1 and CDR2: SGHAT and FQNNGV. The CDR3 has 15 amino acids.

The gene calls are TRBV7-2 and TRBJ1-2; 7 nucleotides agree with TRBD1. V was clipped by 5 bases and J by 2 bases; unmatched bases: 8. Germline CDR1 is SGHTA and CDR2 is FQGNSA. CDR3 length: 15 amino acids. CDR3 sequence (DNA): TGTGCCAGCAGCCCGTTTCGGGACAGCAACTATGGCTACACCTTC. This encodes CASSPFRDSNYGYTF.

The rearrangement uses TRBV5-4 and TRBJ2-5; TRBD2 matches 9 bases. The CDR3 runs to 16 residues. The V segment lost 0 bases and the J segment 3 bases; nucleotides outside the gene matches: 6. CDR1 is SGHNT, CDR2 YYREEE, per germline (reference sequence). The CDR3 coding sequence is TGTGCCAGCAGCTTGGGCGCGGGAGGGTCTGAAGAGACCCAGTACTTC. Its translation is CASSLGAGGSEETQYF.

The chain links TRBV2 to TRBJ1-5, with D possibly TRBD1 on 6 matching bases. Germline CDR1 SNHLY, CDR2 FYNNEI. There are 14 residues in the CDR3. The ends were cut back, 3 bases at V and 7 bases at J, with 13 bases in the middle. This CDR3 is CASSDQGLGQPQHF. The CDR3 coding sequence is TGTGCCAGCAGTGATCAGGGGCTAGGACAGCCCCAGCATTTT.

CDR3 amino acids: CASSEERGFAYEQYF. In nucleotides, the CDR3 is TGTGCCAGCAGTGAAGAGAGGGGGTTCGCCTACGAGCAGTACTTC. The rearrangement links TRBV6-1 to TRBJ2-7, with D possibly matching TRBD1 (6 bases). CDR1 MNHNS and CDR2 SASEGT come from the germline V gene. Trimming shortened V by 1 base and J by 2 bases, and 12 bases separated the two germline ends. The CDR3 runs 15 residues.

This rearrangement joins TRBV5-1 to TRBJ2-3, with D possibly TRBD2 on 6 matching bases. CDR1 and CDR2 (germline): SGHRS, YFSETQ. With 2 bases removed from V and 4 bases from J, the gap between germline ends came to 14 bases. CDR3 length equals 15 residues. The chain's CDR3 is CASSFQSEGADTQYF. The CDR3 DNA is TGCGCCAGCAGCTTTCAGTCGGAGGGCGCAGATACGCAGTATTTT.

CDR3 protein: CAIRTGSIYGYTF. The CDR3 DNA follows: TGTGCCATCAGGACGGGGAGTATCTATGGCTACACCTTC. J is TRBJ1-2 and V is TRBV10-3; no definite D call. Germline V lookup: CDR1 ENHRY, CDR2 SYGVKD. V was clipped by 6 bases and J by 4 bases, with 12 bases between them. The CDR3 runs to 13 residues.

The J gene is TRBJ2-2, the V gene TRBV4-3; tentative D call: TRBD2 (6 bases). In germline, CDR1 is LGHNA, CDR2 YSLEER. The CDR3 extends over 17 amino acids. Trimming took off 1 base at V and 0 bases at J, with 12 bases between the two ends. CDR3 residues: CASSQGAGTANTGELFF. The CDR3 DNA reads as TGCGCCAGCAGCCAAGGCGCCGGGACTGCGAACACCGGGGAGCTGTTTTTT.

This chain uses TRBV5-1 with TRBJ2-3, with 7 nucleotides matching TRBD1. The CDR3 length is 14 residues. V lost 2 bases and J lost 2; bases outside the gene matches: 2. Germline lookup yields CDR1 SGHRS and CDR2 YFSETQ. CDR3 in DNA: TGCGCCAGCAGCTTTGGACAGGCCACAGATACGCAGTATTTT. It translates to CASSFGQATDTQYF.

The chain couples TRBV7-6 to TRBJ1-4; no clear D gene. This CDR3 has 16 residues. Trimming took off 5 bases at V and 8 bases at J, with 21 bases between the two ends. Germline V CDR1 and CDR2: SGHVS, FNYEAQ. The CDR3 loop is CASSPNTRRLSEKLFF. In nucleotides, the CDR3 is TGTGCCAGCAGCCCCAACACACGGAGGCTAAGCGAAAAACTGTTTTTT.

V is TRBV23-1 and J is TRBJ2-1; 9 bases are shared with TRBD1. TRBV23-1 is an ORF for which the function is uncertain. CDR3 length: 16 residues. Losses at the gene ends were 7 bases for V and 5 bases for J; bases not matched to a gene: 12. The CDR3 protein is CASTQQGDRDNNEQFF. DNA of the CDR3: TGCGCCAGCACCCAACAAGGGGACAGGGATAACAATGAGCAGTTCTTC.

This clone was seen once. The chain employs TRBV7-6 and TRBJ2-1; 8 nucleotides match TRBD1. The V gene's germline CDR1 is SGHVS and CDR2 FNYEAQ. The CDR3 spans 15 residues. J lost 9 bases, V lost 4 bases, and 11 bases had no gene match. The CDR3 sequence is CASSSQGAESGEQFF. The CDR3 nucleotides read TGTGCCAGCAGCTCCCAGGGGGCAGAATCGGGTGAGCAGTTCTTC.

This chain uses TRBV29-1 with TRBJ2-7; maybe TRBD1 (5 bases). The CDR3 extends over 12 amino acids. Trimming took off 4 bases at V and 2 bases at J, with 9 bases between the two ends. Germline V CDR1 and CDR2: SQVTM, ANQGSEA. The DNA for the CDR3 is TGCAGCGTTGTCCAGGGAACCTACGAGCAGTACTTC. It yields the protein CSVVQGTYEQYF.

The CDR3 bases are TGTGCCACCAGCAGAGGACAGGGGATACGTGAAAAACTGTTTTTT. Translation gives CATSRGQGIREKLFF. The chain combines TRBV15 with TRBJ1-4; 8 bases align to TRBD1. CDR3 length: 15 residues. V lost 1 base to trimming and J lost 7 bases; unmatched junction nucleotides: 5. The germline V gene encodes CDR1 LNHNV and CDR2 YYDKDF (reference sequence).

CDR3 nucleotide sequence: TGCGCCAGCTCCTACTGGGGCGGCGTGAACACTGAAGCTTTCTTT. Translation gives CASSYWGGVNTEAFF. V and J are TRBV5-1 and TRBJ1-1; D possibly corresponds to TRBD1 (5 bases). CDR1 is SGHRS, CDR2 YFSETQ, per germline. Trimming pared 7 bases from V and 0 bases from J, leaving 16 bases between. This CDR3 comprises 15 residues.